This T cell receptor (beta chain) was recorded in a study of blood T cell repertoires in COVID-19. In the study overall: PBMCs, B-cell-depleted T cells, or T cells were the source of the cDNA or gDNA that made up the material.

The CDR3 sequence is 14 residues long. The ends lost 7 bases at V and 5 bases at J; junction bases unmatched: 6. CDR1 is LNHDA and CDR2 is SQIVND in the germline V gene (reference sequence). A Seattle source enrolled patients during active infection and followed them longitudinally. Authors' data handling: Amplification of reference gene primers was used by the study to estimate nucleated cell counts. Profiled with immunoSEQ multiplex PCR; TCRdb holds only in-frame clones, not every one. V, J and clone size were drawn from that table, and D and trimming were deduced from the DNA. The data contain about 120,000 clones, 90% of them singletons.

This TCR came from a woman in her sixties with COVID-19, enrolled during active disease. The sequencing input was peripheral blood. V is TRBV19 and J is TRBJ1-4; 8 bases are shared with TRBD1. The DNA for the CDR3 is TGTGCCAGTACAGATCGGACAGGGAATGAAAAACTGTTTTTT. Translated: CASTDRTGNEKLFF.